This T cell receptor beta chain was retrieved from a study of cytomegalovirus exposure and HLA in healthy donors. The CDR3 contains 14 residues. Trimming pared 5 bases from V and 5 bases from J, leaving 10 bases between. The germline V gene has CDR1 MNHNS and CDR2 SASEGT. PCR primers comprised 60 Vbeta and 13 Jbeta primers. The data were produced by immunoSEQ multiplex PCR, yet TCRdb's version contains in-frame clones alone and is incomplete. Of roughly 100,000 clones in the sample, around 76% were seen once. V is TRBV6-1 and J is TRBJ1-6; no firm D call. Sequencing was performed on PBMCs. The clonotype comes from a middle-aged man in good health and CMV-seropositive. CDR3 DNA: TGTGCCAGCAGTCAACAGACAAATAATTCACCCCTCCACTTT. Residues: CASSQQTNNSPLHF.